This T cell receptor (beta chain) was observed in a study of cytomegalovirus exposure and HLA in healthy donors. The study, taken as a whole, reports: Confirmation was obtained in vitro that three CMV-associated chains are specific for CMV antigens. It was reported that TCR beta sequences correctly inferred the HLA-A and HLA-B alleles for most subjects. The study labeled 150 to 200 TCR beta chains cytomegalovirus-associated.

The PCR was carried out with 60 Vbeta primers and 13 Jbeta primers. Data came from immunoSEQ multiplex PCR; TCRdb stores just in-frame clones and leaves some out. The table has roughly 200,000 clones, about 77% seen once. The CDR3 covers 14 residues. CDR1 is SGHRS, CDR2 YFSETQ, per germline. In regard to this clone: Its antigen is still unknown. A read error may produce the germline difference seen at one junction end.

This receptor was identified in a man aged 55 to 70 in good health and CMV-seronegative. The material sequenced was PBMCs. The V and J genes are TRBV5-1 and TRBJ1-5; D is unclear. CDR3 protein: CASSLSGEDQPQNF. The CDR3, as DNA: TGCGCCAGCAGCTTGAGTGGAGAGGATCAGCCCCAGAATTTT. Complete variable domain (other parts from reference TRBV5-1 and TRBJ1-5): KAGVTQTPRYLIKTRGQQVTLSCSPISGHRSVSWYQQTPGQGLQFLFEYFSETQRNKGNFPGRFSGRQFSNSRSEMNVSTLELGDSALYLCASSLSGEDQPQNFGDGTRLSIL.